This is a list of T cell receptor beta chains from one sample in a study of spatial heterogeneity in lung cancer. TCRdb redid the calling of the 5' RACE reads with MiXCR, one entry per CDR3 protein. The sample has about 36,000 distinct CDR3 sequences, approximately 5.2% seen once; the top ten hold more than 25%. Specimen: PBMCs, collected at surgery. The receptors were sampled from a female donor with early-stage non-small cell lung cancer. The CDR3 runs from the conserved cysteine through the conserved F or W. The D gene is left open where the match is weak. For some rows the clone size is stated as once, few or many, or as a class when expanded; others skip it.

len: 15; abundance: few; d_gene: NA; j_gene: TRBJ2-3; v_gene: TRBV6-6; CDR3aa: CASSSPEAGTDTQYF; CDR3nt: TGTGCCAGCAGTTCCCCCGAGGCGGGCACAGATACGCAGTATTTT
len: 14; abundance: many; d_gene: TRBD1; j_gene: TRBJ2-2; v_gene: TRBV29-1; CDR3aa: CSVLTGLNTGELFF; CDR3nt: TGCAGCGTGCTGACAGGGTTGAACACCGGGGAGCTGTTTTTT
len: 11; abundance: few; d_gene: NA; j_gene: TRBJ2-7; v_gene: TRBV10-3; CDR3aa: CAIRAADEQYF; CDR3nt: TGTGCCATCAGAGCCGCGGACGAGCAGTACTTC
len: 13; abundance: NA; d_gene: NA; j_gene: TRBJ1-2; v_gene: TRBV6-4; CDR3aa: CASSVRGNYGYTF; CDR3nt: TGTGCCAGCAGCGTACGGGGGAACTATGGCTACACCTTC
len: 18; abundance: many; d_gene: TRBD2; j_gene: TRBJ2-1; v_gene: TRBV20-1; CDR3aa: CSAYGLAGGLEKYNEQFF; CDR3nt: TGCAGTGCCTATGGACTAGCGGGAGGGCTCGAAAAATACAATGAGCAGTTCTTC
len: 17; abundance: many; d_gene: NA; j_gene: TRBJ1-1; v_gene: TRBV3-1; CDR3aa: CASRGASFGEADTEAFF; CDR3nt: TGTGCCAGCAGAGGTGCGTCCTTTGGGGAAGCGGACACTGAAGCTTTCTTT
len: 13; abundance: many; d_gene: NA; j_gene: TRBJ2-5; v_gene: TRBV29-1; CDR3aa: CSVEGGFQETQYF; CDR3nt: TGCAGCGTTGAGGGGGGTTTCCAAGAGACCCAGTACTTC
len: 14; abundance: NA; d_gene: TRBD1; j_gene: TRBJ1-1; v_gene: TRBV14; CDR3aa: CASSQTRGETEAFF; CDR3nt: TGTGCCAGCAGCCAAACCAGGGGGGAAACTGAAGCTTTCTTT
len: 15; abundance: many; d_gene: NA; j_gene: TRBJ2-7; v_gene: TRBV12-3/TRBV12-4; CDR3aa: CASSRRGSLSYEQYF; CDR3nt: TGTGCCAGCAGTCGTAGGGGGAGCCTTTCCTACGAGCAGTACTTC
len: 14; abundance: many; d_gene: NA; j_gene: TRBJ1-2; v_gene: TRBV12-3/TRBV12-4; CDR3aa: CASSLAYVGPGYTF; CDR3nt: TGTGCCAGCAGTTTAGCTTACGTAGGGCCAGGCTACACCTTC
len: 15; abundance: NA; d_gene: NA; j_gene: TRBJ1-1; v_gene: TRBV10-3; CDR3aa: CAISNDNLGGTEAFF; CDR3nt: TGTGCCATCAGTAATGACAATCTTGGGGGCACTGAAGCTTTCTTT
len: 14; abundance: many; d_gene: NA; j_gene: TRBJ2-7; v_gene: TRBV20-1; CDR3aa: CSAPPSGLGYEQYF; CDR3nt: TGCAGTGCTCCCCCCTCGGGGTTAGGCTACGAGCAGTACTTC
len: 17; abundance: few; d_gene: NA; j_gene: TRBJ2-1; v_gene: TRBV11-2; CDR3aa: CASSLDPGTLMGNEQFF; CDR3nt: TGTGCCAGCAGCTTAGATCCCGGGACGCTCATGGGAAATGAGCAGTTCTTC
len: 12; abundance: few; d_gene: NA; j_gene: TRBJ2-2; v_gene: TRBV5-6; CDR3aa: CASSAHTGELFF; CDR3nt: TGTGCCAGCAGCGCCCATACCGGGGAGCTGTTTTTT
len: 15; abundance: many; d_gene: NA; j_gene: TRBJ2-1; v_gene: TRBV28; CDR3aa: CASSLGPDPYNEQFF; CDR3nt: TGTGCCAGCAGTTTAGGCCCGGACCCCTACAATGAGCAGTTCTTC
len: 15; abundance: many; d_gene: NA; j_gene: TRBJ2-3; v_gene: TRBV5-1; CDR3aa: CASSQGDPSTDTQYF; CDR3nt: TGCGCCAGCAGCCAGGGTGATCCCAGCACAGATACGCAGTATTTT
len: 14; abundance: few; d_gene: NA; j_gene: TRBJ1-1; v_gene: TRBV12-3/TRBV12-4; CDR3aa: CASSYQGTDTEAFF; CDR3nt: TGTGCCAGCAGTTACCAGGGGACGGACACTGAAGCTTTCTTT
len: 14; abundance: few; d_gene: TRBD1; j_gene: TRBJ2-5; v_gene: TRBV2; CDR3aa: CASRADRGGETQYF; CDR3nt: TGTGCCAGCAGGGCGGACAGGGGAGGAGAGACCCAGTACTTC
len: 15; abundance: NA; d_gene: TRBD1; j_gene: TRBJ2-7; v_gene: TRBV11-2; CDR3aa: CASSLTGTGTYEQYF; CDR3nt: TGTGCCAGCAGCCTGACCGGGACAGGAACCTACGAGCAGTACTTC
len: 14; abundance: many; d_gene: NA; j_gene: TRBJ1-1; v_gene: TRBV2; CDR3aa: CASKLTGGTPEAFF; CDR3nt: TGTGCCAGCAAATTGACAGGCGGGACCCCTGAAGCTTTCTTT
len: 15; abundance: few; d_gene: TRBD1; j_gene: TRBJ1-5; v_gene: TRBV7-9; CDR3aa: CASSSGQGGPQPQHF; CDR3nt: TGTGCCAGCAGCTCAGGACAGGGGGGCCCTCAGCCCCAGCATTTT
len: 14; abundance: few; d_gene: NA; j_gene: TRBJ2-1; v_gene: TRBV29-1; CDR3aa: CSVEWDLGLDEQFF; CDR3nt: TGCAGCGTTGAATGGGACTTGGGCCTCGATGAGCAGTTCTTC
len: 17; abundance: NA; d_gene: TRBD1; j_gene: TRBJ1-5; v_gene: TRBV6-1; CDR3aa: CASSQGDRGLSNQPQHF; CDR3nt: TGTGCCAGCAGTCAGGGGGACAGGGGTCTTTCGAATCAGCCCCAGCATTTT
len: 14; abundance: many; d_gene: NA; j_gene: TRBJ2-3; v_gene: TRBV29-1; CDR3aa: CSEGGGEGTDTQYF; CDR3nt: TGCAGCGAAGGAGGGGGCGAGGGCACAGATACGCAGTATTTT
len: 15; abundance: many; d_gene: TRBD2; j_gene: TRBJ2-5; v_gene: TRBV6-6; CDR3aa: CASRKGTFSGETQYF; CDR3nt: TGTGCCAGCAGGAAAGGGACTTTTAGCGGGGAGACCCAGTACTTC
len: 12; abundance: many; d_gene: NA; j_gene: TRBJ2-7; v_gene: TRBV19; CDR3aa: CATRTDSYEQYF; CDR3nt: TGTGCCACCCGGACGGATTCCTACGAGCAGTACTTC
len: 17; abundance: many; d_gene: NA; j_gene: TRBJ1-6; v_gene: TRBV4-2; CDR3aa: CASSQVSPGSGNSPLHF; CDR3nt: TGTGCCAGCAGCCAAGTCTCCCCCGGGAGTGGAAATTCACCCCTCCACTTT
len: 15; abundance: many; d_gene: NA; j_gene: TRBJ2-7; v_gene: TRBV27; CDR3aa: CASSFNLSRAYEQYF; CDR3nt: TGTGCCAGCAGTTTTAATCTGAGTCGGGCCTACGAGCAGTACTTC
len: 14; abundance: many; d_gene: NA; j_gene: TRBJ2-5; v_gene: TRBV3-1; CDR3aa: CASSQTTEQETQYF; CDR3nt: TGTGCCAGCAGCCAGACGACAGAGCAAGAGACCCAGTACTTC
len: 17; abundance: few; d_gene: TRBD1; j_gene: TRBJ1-6; v_gene: TRBV4-1; CDR3aa: CASSQDEGQGWASPLHF; CDR3nt: TGCGCCAGCAGCCAAGATGAGGGACAGGGTTGGGCTTCACCCCTCCACTTT
len: 14; abundance: many; d_gene: NA; j_gene: TRBJ2-7; v_gene: TRBV3-1; CDR3aa: CASSQDWSSYEQYF; CDR3nt: TGTGCCAGCAGCCAAGACTGGAGCTCCTACGAGCAGTACTTC
len: 16; abundance: few; d_gene: NA; j_gene: TRBJ2-2; v_gene: TRBV4-2; CDR3aa: CASSQEWRANTGELFF; CDR3nt: TGTGCCAGCAGCCAAGAATGGAGGGCAAACACCGGGGAGCTGTTTTTT
len: 13; abundance: few; d_gene: NA; j_gene: TRBJ2-3; v_gene: TRBV20-1; CDR3aa: CSAAWRTGDTQYF; CDR3nt: TGCAGTGCCGCCTGGAGGACCGGGGATACGCAGTATTTT
len: 15; abundance: many; d_gene: NA; j_gene: TRBJ2-7; v_gene: TRBV5-1; CDR3aa: CASSLYPDGLYEQYF; CDR3nt: TGCGCCAGCAGCCTCTACCCGGACGGACTTTACGAGCAGTACTTC
len: 16; abundance: many; d_gene: NA; j_gene: TRBJ1-2; v_gene: TRBV4-1; CDR3aa: CASSHGRVAKIYGYTF; CDR3nt: TGCGCCAGCAGCCATGGGCGTGTCGCCAAAATCTATGGCTACACCTTC
len: 11; abundance: many; d_gene: NA; j_gene: TRBJ1-1; v_gene: TRBV30; CDR3aa: CAWSVLSEAFF; CDR3nt: TGTGCCTGGAGTGTCCTGTCTGAAGCTTTCTTT
len: 15; abundance: many; d_gene: TRBD1; j_gene: TRBJ2-1; v_gene: TRBV7-6; CDR3aa: CASSRWTGGRNEQFF; CDR3nt: TGTGCCAGCAGCCGCTGGACAGGGGGAAGGAATGAGCAGTTCTTC
len: 15; abundance: NA; d_gene: TRBD2; j_gene: TRBJ2-5; v_gene: TRBV7-2; CDR3aa: CASSLVSLAGGTQYF; CDR3nt: TGTGCCAGCAGCTTAGTAAGCCTAGCGGGAGGGACCCAGTACTTC
len: 13; abundance: NA; d_gene: TRBD1; j_gene: TRBJ1-2; v_gene: TRBV7-2; CDR3aa: CASSKTGESGYTF; CDR3nt: TGTGCCAGCAGCAAAACAGGGGAGAGTGGCTACACCTTC
len: 13; abundance: many; d_gene: TRBD2; j_gene: TRBJ2-1; v_gene: TRBV2; CDR3aa: CASRKGLANEQFF; CDR3nt: TGTGCCAGCAGGAAGGGACTAGCTAATGAGCAGTTCTTC
len: 18; abundance: many; d_gene: TRBD2; j_gene: TRBJ2-2; v_gene: TRBV5-1; CDR3aa: CASSQASGTSGITGELFF; CDR3nt: TGCGCCAGCAGCCAGGCGTCCGGGACTAGCGGGATCACCGGGGAGCTGTTTTTT
len: 15; abundance: many; d_gene: TRBD1; j_gene: TRBJ2-7; v_gene: TRBV10-3; CDR3aa: CAIRDPGQGRYEQYF; CDR3nt: TGTGCCATCAGGGATCCGGGACAGGGGCGTTACGAGCAGTACTTC
len: 16; abundance: many; d_gene: TRBD1; j_gene: TRBJ1-1; v_gene: TRBV5-1; CDR3aa: CASSPRTGGGNTEAFF; CDR3nt: TGCGCCAGCAGCCCCCGGACAGGGGGAGGGAACACTGAAGCTTTCTTT